This T cell receptor beta chain was identified during a study of beta chain features in type 1 diabetes. Reverse transcription of all isolated RNA meant that expressed TCRB transcripts were sequenced. Generated by immunoSEQ multiplex PCR, the TCRdb table keeps only in-frame clones and is missing some. The sample has hundreds of thousands of clones, about an eighth seen once. This clone has more than one count but fewer than ten. Its antigen is undetermined. Central memory, naive, regulatory and stem cell-like memory CD4+ cells were sorted by CD45RO/CCR7/CD25/CD127/CD95/CD27. Study-wide points: A pattern of fewer insertions and more deletions at VDJ junctions was seen in type 1 diabetes patients. Type 1 diabetes patients had TCRB CDR3s that were shorter (moderately but significantly so) in all four CD4+ subsets. Whether HLA type influences TCRB rearrangement remained unresolved here.

The CDR3 is 14 amino acids. Germline V gene sequence: CDR1 SGHDT, CDR2 YYEEEE. Trimming took 4 bases from V and 3 from J, leaving 13 bases between them. The V and J genes are TRBV5-6 and TRBJ1-2; D ambiguous. This TCR was recovered from a man aged 18 to 35 with type 1 diabetes. Material for sequencing was naive CD4+ T cells from blood. The CDR3 bases are TGTGCCAGCAGCCCTCTTGGGGAGTACTATGGCTACACCTTC. This sequence encodes CASSPLGEYYGYTF.